These T cell receptor beta chains were read from a single sample in a study of cytomegalovirus exposure and HLA in healthy donors. Produced via immunoSEQ multiplex PCR; TCRdb's table is partial and in-frame only. In the table there are about 80,000 clones, under 65% of which are singletons. The sequenced sample was PBMCs. The receptors derive from a male donor in good health and CMV-seropositive. Each CDR3 is given with its conserved first and last residue.

CDR3 length,V gene,J gene,CDR3 protein
15,TRBV7-6,TRBJ2-1,CASSFLGGRGHEQFF
14,TRBV29-1,TRBJ1-5,CSVLTGTPGQPQHF
16,TRBV10-3,TRBJ2-7,CAISGALGQGAHEQYF
15,TRBV5-1,TRBJ2-7,CASSEQGAVGYEQYF
15,TRBV7-9,TRBJ2-4,CASSLSRDIKNIQYF
16,TRBV28,TRBJ2-2,CASSTGLAGVVGELFF
13,TRBV21-1,TRBJ1-1,CASSKGQNTEAFF
14,TRBV18,TRBJ1-1,CASSPTLGDSEAFF
11,TRBV10-1,TRBJ2-7,CACVGAHEQYF
12,TRBV2,TRBJ2-1,CASSDGGDEQFF
13,TRBV29-1,TRBJ1-5,CSAKEQINQPQHF
16,TRBV5-4,TRBJ2-1,CASSLGALAASNEQFF
13,TRBV5-6,TRBJ1-1,CASSFPTNTEVFF
15,TRBV7-9,TRBJ2-3,CASSLGQVSTDTQYF
10,TRBV29-1,TRBJ1-2,CSVDGNGYTF
16,TRBV5-4,TRBJ2-5,CASSSVGLAVQETQYF
15,TRBV6-5,TRBJ1-2,CASSYQPGQGDGYTF
15,TRBV2,TRBJ2-1,CASRPRAGSYNEQFF